The source of this T cell receptor beta chain is a study of Graves' ophthalmopathy and Graves' hyperthyroidism. This CDR3 has 15 residues. Germline-derived CDR1 and CDR2 are LNHNV and YYDKDF (reference sequence). V lost 5 bases to trimming and J lost 1 base; unmatched junction nucleotides: 3. The study, taken as a whole, reports: The study's model predicted ophthalmopathy progression at about 68% sensitivity and approximately 78% specificity.

Other autoimmune diseases, uncontrolled infections, pregnancy or lactation led to the exclusion of patients. PBMCs were obtained from 9 to 10 ml of fresh peripheral blood. This clonotype was detected many times. The antigen remains undetermined. Using RNA transcripts, the TCR beta CDR3 regions were amplified. Following a first-round RT-PCR that used HTBI primers, a second-round multiplex PCR was carried out. TCRdb reanalysed the multiplex PCR reads using MiXCR and keeps one entry per CDR3 protein. Of a few hundred thousand distinct CDR3 sequences in the sample, around 17% are singletons; the top ten hold 1.5% to 2%.

This chain joins TRBV15 and TRBJ1-5; 9 bases are a match to TRBD1. The specimen sequenced was peripheral blood. The source of this sequence is a woman aged 18-35 years with Graves' ophthalmopathy. DNA of the CDR3: TGTGCCACCAGCTCAGGACAGGGGAGCAATCAGCCCCAGCATTTT. Protein: CATSSGQGSNQPQHF.